These 27 T cell receptor beta chains came from one sample sequenced in a study of Graves' ophthalmopathy and Graves' hyperthyroidism. The authors amplified TCR beta CDR3 regions from RNA transcripts. First-round RT-PCR relied on HTBI primers, and a second-round multiplex PCR came next. Each CDR3 protein is one row after TCRdb ran MiXCR on the multiplex PCR reads. The sample has hundreds of thousands of distinct CDR3 sequences, about a fifth seen once; the top ten hold roughly 6.9%. Sample: peripheral blood. All receptors come from a woman between 18 and 29 years old with stable Graves' hyperthyroidism. Some clones in this sample may be carry-over from other donors' samples.

The chain joins TRBV6-5 to TRBJ1-5; tentative D call: TRBD1 (6 bases). V was clipped by 4 bases and J by 1 base, with 14 bases between them. The CDR3 totals 16 residues. The germline CDR1 and CDR2 sequences are MNHEY and SVGAGI. DNA of the CDR3: TGTGCCAGCAGTTCTCCAGCGGGGGCCAGCAATCAGCCCCAGCATTTT. Its translation is CASSSPAGASNQPQHF.

This clonotype has a single count. The CDR3 DNA sequence: TGTGCCAGCAGCGCCCGGGACAGGGATGGCTACACCTTC. Amino acids: CASSARDRDGYTF. This chain uses TRBV9 with TRBJ1-2, with 9 positions matching TRBD1. Germline CDR1 reads SGDLS; CDR2 reads YYNGEE. V was pared by 3 bases and J by 6 bases, with 3 bases of the junction left unmatched. The CDR3 consists of 13 residues.

The CDR3 sequence: CASSPQGGWYEQYF. Written as DNA, the CDR3 is TGTGCCAGCAGCCCCCAGGGGGGGTGGTACGAGCAGTACTTC. The V gene is TRBV7-2, the J gene TRBJ2-7; D assignment may be TRBD1 or TRBD2 (7 bases each). V was clipped by 5 bases and J by 4 bases, with 15 bases between them. Germline CDR1 and CDR2: SGHTA and FQGNSA. This CDR3 is 14 amino acids long. Variable domain in full (rest from reference TRBV7-2 and TRBJ2-7): GAGVSQSPSNKVTEKGKDVELRCDPISGHTALYWYRQSLGQGLEFLIYFQGNSAPDKSGLPSDRFSAERTGGSVSTLTIQRTQQEDSAVYLCASSPQGGWYEQYFGPGTRLTVT.

This chain connects TRBV13 to TRBJ1-1; 8 bases align to TRBD1. Germline CDR1 PRHDT, CDR2 FYEKMQ (reference sequence). J gave up 3 bases and V 5 bases, and 5 bases lay outside the gene matches. This CDR3 spans 14 amino acids. The CDR3 protein is CASSPYRGDTEAFF. The CDR3 nucleotides read TGTGCCAGCAGCCCGTACAGGGGGGACACTGAAGCTTTCTTT.

A few counts support this clonotype. The gene calls are TRBV7-2 and TRBJ2-5, with TRBD1 matching over 7 bases. After removal of 6 bases from V and 2 bases from J, the junction contained 9 bases not matched to a gene. CDR1 is SGHTA, CDR2 FQGNSA, per germline. The CDR3 loop spans 15 amino acids. CDR3 amino acids: CASRDRSNQQETQYF. DNA for the CDR3: TGTGCCAGCAGGGACAGGTCTAACCAACAAGAGACCCAGTACTTC.

This clonotype was seen ten or more times. Just one base apart from a much larger clone, this may be a read error. J is TRBJ1-5 and V is TRBV6-1; no clear D gene. V shed 6 bases and J shed 0 bases, with 6 bases lying between them. The germline V gene encodes CDR1 MNHNS and CDR2 SASEGT. The CDR3 contains 13 residues. CDR3 in DNA: TGTGCCAGCAGGAGGGTTAGCAATCAGCCCCAGCATTTT. The encoded protein is CASRRVSNQPQHF.

This clonotype was counted a few times. The V call is TRBV28, the J call TRBJ1-2, with TRBD1 identical over 7 bases. Trimming at V came to 5 bases and at J to 0 bases, leaving 6 bases not matched to a gene. Germline CDR1 MDHEN, CDR2 SYDVKM. The CDR3 consists of 15 residues. CDR3 residues: CASSREGAPNYGYTF. The CDR3 coding sequence is TGTGCCAGCAGTCGCGAGGGGGCACCTAACTATGGCTACACCTTC.

This clonotype appeared many times. The chain couples TRBV12-3 or TRBV12-4 to TRBJ1-2, with D unclear. V lost 1 base and J 4 bases, leaving 10 bases between the germline ends. CDR3 length equals 14 residues. The CDR3: CASSLVAGLYGYTF. DNA of the CDR3: TGTGCCAGCAGTTTAGTGGCAGGACTCTATGGCTACACCTTC.

In its sample, this clonotype was seen many times. The chain joins TRBV28 to TRBJ1-5; TRBD1 matches 7 bases. This CDR3 has 13 amino acids. Germline values: CDR1 MDHEN, CDR2 SYDVKM. The V gene end was trimmed by 5 bases and the J gene end by 7 bases; junction bases not matched to a gene: 5. The CDR3 loop is CASSLGQRQPQHF. In DNA, the CDR3 is TGTGCCAGCAGTCTGGGACAGCGGCAGCCCCAGCATTTT.

Ten or more counts support this clonotype. The V call is TRBV11-2, the J call TRBJ2-5, with TRBD1 matching over 10 bases. CDR1 is SGHAT, CDR2 FQNNGV, per germline. Trimming took 4 bases from V and 1 from J; bases not matched to a gene: 9. The CDR3 has 17 amino acids. Here the CDR3 DNA reads TGTGCCAGCAGCTCCAGAGGACAGGGGGGGTCCCAAGAGACCCAGTACTTC. Translation gives CASSSRGQGGSQETQYF. Full variable domain (outside the CDR3, taken from reference TRBV11-2 and TRBJ2-5): EAGVAQSPRYKIIEKRQSVAFWCNPISGHATLYWYQQILGQGPKLLIQFQNNGVVDDSQLPKDRFSAERLKGVDSTLKIQPAKLEDSAVYLCASSSRGQGGSQETQYFGPGTRLLVL.

This clonotype appeared many times. J is TRBJ2-7 and V is TRBV20-1; the D is unclear. This CDR3 has 14 amino acids. V shed 0 bases and J shed 0 bases, with 9 bases lying between them. Germline V gene data show CDR1 as DFQATT and CDR2 as SNEGSKA (reference sequence). The CDR3 DNA sequence: TGCAGTGCTAGAGATCGGTGGAGCTCCTACGAGCAGTACTTC. It is translated as CSARDRWSSYEQYF.

Only a few counts were recorded for this clonotype. J is TRBJ2-1 and V is TRBV24-1; D is possibly TRBD1 or TRBD2 (5 bases each). Deletions cut 1 base from V and 6 bases from J, with 12 bases between. CDR1 is KGHDR and CDR2 is SFDVKD in the germline V gene. The CDR3 has 15 amino acids. The CDR3 region has the DNA TGTGCCACCAGTGATTTAGGGGCAGGGAGCAATGAGCAGTTCTTC. Translating it yields CATSDLGAGSNEQFF.

This clonotype has just a few counts. The V and J genes are TRBV5-6 and TRBJ2-2; D is uncertain. The CDR3 runs to 15 residues. Trimming took 3 bases from V and 7 from J, leaving 16 bases between them. Per the germline V gene, CDR1 is SGHDT and CDR2 is YYEEEE. The CDR3 loop reads CASSSTNVRVGELFF. CDR3 nucleotides: TGTGCCAGCAGCTCTACAAACGTACGTGTCGGGGAGCTGTTTTTT.

The rearrangement uses TRBV11-2 and TRBJ1-1, with a tentative D call TRBD1 (6 bases). The V and J ends lost 5 bases and 2 bases respectively, with 12 bases between them. Per germline, CDR1 SGHAT and CDR2 FQNNGV. The CDR3 extends over 14 amino acids. The CDR3 nucleotides read TGTGCCAGCAGCGACAGGACAGTAAACACTGAAGCTTTCTTT. Amino acids: CASSDRTVNTEAFF.

This chain uses TRBV27 with TRBJ2-2; no clear D gene. In germline, CDR1 is MNHEY, CDR2 SMNVEV (reference sequence). V lost 5 bases and J 2 bases, leaving 12 bases between the germline ends. This CDR3 region has 15 residues. The CDR3 DNA reads TGTGCCAGCAGTCCCCAACCCCGAAACACCGGGGAGCTGTTTTTT. Translation: CASSPQPRNTGELFF.

This clonotype was picked up many times. The rearrangement links TRBV15 to TRBJ1-2; no reliable D call. This CDR3 has 14 residues. From germline, CDR1 is LNHNV and CDR2 YYDKDF (reference sequence). V was clipped by 1 base and J by 3 bases, with 9 bases between them. CDR3 DNA: TGTGCCACCAGCAGAGTCGGCGGAGACTATGGCTACACCTTC. Its protein is CATSRVGGDYGYTF. Full variable domain (rest looked up from reference TRBV15 and TRBJ1-2): DAMVIQNPRYQVTQFGKPVTLSCSQTLNHNVMYWYQQKSSQAPKLLFHYYDKDFNNEADTPDNFQSRRPNTSFCFLDIRSPGLGDTAMYLCATSRVGGDYGYTFGSGTRLTVV.

This clonotype has at least ten counts. The chain carries TRBV6-5 and TRBJ1-5; D is ambiguous. CDR3 size: 15 residues. The V gene lost 7 bases and the J gene lost 3 bases, with 16 bases spanning the gap. Per germline, CDR1 MNHEY and CDR2 SVGAGI. CDR3 coding DNA: TGTGCCAGCAAGTTGACTGGGGTTTCCAATCAGCCCCAGCATTTT. Translation gives CASKLTGVSNQPQHF.

This clonotype was counted at least ten times. The V call is TRBV6-5, the J call TRBJ1-5; TRBD1 aligns across 9 bases. This CDR3 spans 13 amino acids. J gave up 7 bases and V 5 bases, and 3 bases lay outside the gene matches. The germline V gene encodes CDR1 MNHEY and CDR2 SVGAGI. The CDR3 DNA is TGTGCCAGCAGTCACACAGGGGGCCAGCCCCAGCATTTT. This encodes CASSHTGGQPQHF.

On this clonotype: Since the CDR3 does not end with the conserved phenylalanine or tryptophan, this likely comes from a read error. V gene TRBV12-3 or TRBV12-4 combines with J gene TRBJ1-2; perhaps TRBD1 as D (5 bases). V was trimmed by 7 bases and J by 2 bases, leaving 14 bases between them. This CDR3 has 14 amino acids. This chain's CDR3 is CASTFRESNYGYTV. For the CDR3, the DNA is TGTGCCAGCACCTTCAGGGAGAGCAACTATGGCTACACCGTC.

The chain employs TRBV10-3 and TRBJ1-5; 7 nucleotides line up with TRBD1. The CDR3 runs 13 residues. Germline trimming cut 6 bases from V and 5 bases from J; bases unmatched to any gene: 4. Germline V gene data show CDR1 as ENHRY and CDR2 as SYGVKD. CDR3 DNA: TGTGCCATCAGCGGGACAGTGGATCAGCCCCAGCATTTT. It is translated as CAISGTVDQPQHF.

V is TRBV5-1 and J is TRBJ1-2; D is possibly TRBD1 (5 bases). The V gene lost 9 bases and the J gene lost 5 bases, with 17 bases spanning the gap. Germline lookup yields CDR1 SGHRS and CDR2 YFSETQ. The CDR3 is 13 amino acids. CDR3 amino acids: CATAPGTSYGYTF. The CDR3 DNA follows: TGCGCCACCGCCCCCGGGACCTCATATGGCTACACCTTC.

This clonotype was detected ten times or more. This chain uses TRBV28 with TRBJ1-5, with 9 bases lining up with TRBD1. CDR3 length: 18 amino acids. From germline, CDR1 is MDHEN and CDR2 SYDVKM. V was clipped by 10 bases and J by 3 bases; unmatched bases: 19. This CDR3 is CANENRGRVSRYNQPQHF. Here the CDR3 DNA reads TGTGCCAACGAAAACAGGGGGCGCGTATCCCGATACAATCAGCCCCAGCATTTT.

This clonotype has at least ten counts. The chain couples TRBV20-1 to TRBJ1-1; D not resolved. The V gene's germline CDR1 is DFQATT and CDR2 SNEGSKA (reference sequence). CDR3 size: 13 residues. Trimming removed 1 base at V and 3 bases at J, with 9 bases between. The DNA for the CDR3 is TGCAGTGCTAGAGCCGGGTTTGACACTGAAGCTTTCTTT. Translating it yields CSARAGFDTEAFF.

In its sample, this clonotype was seen many times. A read error may produce the germline difference seen at one junction end. The chain recombines TRBV7-2 with TRBJ1-1, with 7 bases identical to TRBD1. CDR1 is SGHTA and CDR2 is FQGNSA in the germline V gene. This CDR3 region has 14 residues. CDR3 loop: CASSLVGTDTEASF. CDR3 nucleotide sequence: TGTGCCAGCAGCTTAGTTGGGACAGACACTGAAGCTTCCTTT.

Many counts were recorded for this clonotype. The rearrangement links TRBV28 to TRBJ1-5, with unresolved D. Trimming cost V 6 bases and J 7 bases, with 19 bases left between them. This CDR3 has 15 amino acids. Germline V gene data show CDR1 as MDHEN and CDR2 as SYDVKM. CDR3 nucleotides: TGTGCCAGCAGGGTTATGGGGAGGGCGGGACAGCCCCAGCATTTT. It translates to CASRVMGRAGQPQHF.

This clonotype came up many times. The genes are TRBV29-1 and TRBJ1-2; D is unclear. V dropped 7 bases and J dropped 8 bases, with 17 bases sitting between them. The V gene's germline CDR1 is SQVTM and CDR2 ANQGSEA. CDR3 length equals 12 residues. CDR3 sequence reads: CSATGESSGYTF. The CDR3 region has the DNA TGCAGCGCCACTGGGGAGTCCTCCGGCTACACCTTC.

This clonotype was recorded at least ten times. The chain joins TRBV19 to TRBJ2-7; 8 nucleotides align to TRBD1. CDR3 size: 16 residues. From germline, CDR1 is LNHDA and CDR2 SQIVND (reference sequence). The V gene end was trimmed by 0 bases and the J gene end by 6 bases; junction bases not matched to a gene: 10. The CDR3 sequence is CASSIDLGQGAAEQYF. The DNA of the CDR3 is TGTGCCAGTAGTATAGATTTGGGGCAGGGGGCAGCCGAGCAGTACTTC.